A single sample gave rise to the 24 T cell receptor beta chains below, sequenced in a study of blood T cell repertoires in COVID-19 (dated by TCRdb to 2018 to 2021). The protocol used for the library was the immunoSEQ multiplex PCR assay. TCRdb carries this immuneACCESS record with in-frame sequences only. Its versions omit some clonotypes, under half of them owing to an unresolved V gene in the studies checked, with the rest unexplained. Within this sample are about 210,000 clones, with around 80% of them counted one time only. The ten largest account for 7.8% of the sample. What was sequenced was peripheral blood. The receptors were gathered from a woman of 80 years or more with COVID-19, enrolled during active disease.

Only one count was recorded for this clone. The V call is TRBV25-1, the J call TRBJ1-4; the match to TRBD1 covers 7 bases. The CDR3 runs to 15 residues. Germline loops: CDR1 MGHDK, CDR2 SYGVNS. With V trimmed by 6 bases and J by 3 bases, 7 bases remained unmatched. The CDR3 DNA reads TGTGCCAGCAGAGAGTCCGGGACAGCTAATGAAAAACTGTTTTTT. Translation gives CASRESGTANEKLFF.

The chain recombines TRBV5-1 with TRBJ2-1; 9 positions agree with TRBD1. V shed 6 bases and J 4 bases; nucleotides not matched to a gene: 5. The germline CDR1 and CDR2 sequences are SGHRS and YFSETQ. The CDR3 runs to 14 residues. In DNA form, the CDR3 reads TGCGCCAGCACCCGGGACAGGGTGTACAATGAGCAGTTCTTC. Protein sequence: CASTRDRVYNEQFF. The full variable domain, with the rest looked up from reference TRBV5-1 and TRBJ2-1, is KAGVTQTPRYLIKTRGQQVTLSCSPISGHRSVSWYQQTPGQGLQFLFEYFSETQRNKGNFPGRFSGRQFSNSRSEMNVSTLELGDSALYLCASTRDRVYNEQFFGPGTRLTVL.

Details on this clone: Other DNA sequences of this sample code for an identical CDR3. This chain connects TRBV5-1 to TRBJ1-2, with 7 nucleotides matching TRBD1. This CDR3 region has 13 residues. The germline CDR1 and CDR2 sequences are SGHRS and YFSETQ. With V trimmed by 0 bases and J by 6 bases, 2 bases remained unmatched. This chain's CDR3 is CASSLGQGDGYTF. The CDR3 bases are TGCGCCAGCAGCTTGGGTCAGGGGGATGGCTACACCTTC. Based on the CDR3 plus reference TRBV5-1 and TRBJ1-2, the full variable domain is KAGVTQTPRYLIKTRGQQVTLSCSPISGHRSVSWYQQTPGQGLQFLFEYFSETQRNKGNFPGRFSGRQFSNSRSEMNVSTLELGDSALYLCASSLGQGDGYTFGSGTRLTVV.

The chain employs TRBV29-1 and TRBJ1-1; TRBD1 aligns across 7 bases. J gave up 6 bases and V 7 bases, and 11 bases lay outside the gene matches. This CDR3 contains 13 residues. Germline V gene sequence: CDR1 SQVTM, CDR2 ANQGSEA. In DNA form, the CDR3 reads TGCAGCGCCCGCGGACAGGCCGGTTCTGAAGCTTTCTTT. The encoded protein is CSARGQAGSEAFF. Full variable domain (remainder filled in from reference TRBV29-1 and TRBJ1-1): SAVISQKPSRDICQRGTSLTIQCQVDSQVTMMFWYRQQPGQSLTLIATANQGSEATYESGFVIDKFPISRPNLTFSTLTVSNMSPEDSSIYLCSARGQAGSEAFFGQGTRLTVV.

CDR3 bases: TGCGCCAGCAGCCTGGGGGGTAGCGGGACCGCCTACGAGCAGTACTTC. Its translation is CASSLGGSGTAYEQYF. The chain employs TRBV5-1 and TRBJ2-7; 8 bases match TRBD2. V lost 4 bases, J lost 2 bases, and 11 bases stayed unmatched. Germline-derived CDR1 and CDR2 are SGHRS and YFSETQ. The length of the CDR3 is 16 residues.

The V gene is TRBV3-1 (or the pseudogene TRBV3-2), the J gene TRBJ2-1; D is ambiguous. CDR1 LGHDT and CDR2 YNNKEL come from the germline V gene (reference sequence). This CDR3 has 12 residues. V lost 1 base, J lost 15 bases, and 13 bases lay in between. The CDR3 region is CASSQVNEARFF. As DNA, the CDR3 is TGTGCCAGCAGCCAAGTGAACGAAGCGCGGTTCTTC.

A remark on this clone: In the same sample, other DNA sequences code for this CDR3. The chain has TRBV5-1 and TRBJ2-2; D ambiguous. The germline gives CDR1 SGHRS, CDR2 YFSETQ. V was cut by 2 bases and J by 1 base, with 9 bases left in between. This CDR3 comprises 15 residues. The DNA for the CDR3 is TGCGCCAGCAGCTTAGGAGCCCAGAACACCGGGGAGCTGTTTTTT. Amino acids: CASSLGAQNTGELFF.

This clone was observed once. V usage is TRBV19 and J usage is TRBJ2-7, with TRBD2 identical over 10 bases. V lost 1 base and J lost 6; bases outside the gene matches: 3. The V gene's germline CDR1 is LNHDA and CDR2 SQIVND (reference sequence). This CDR3 has 14 amino acids. The CDR3 loop reads CASSIGLAGVEQYF. The CDR3 DNA sequence: TGTGCCAGTAGTATAGGGCTAGCGGGAGTCGAGCAGTACTTC.

The V and J genes are TRBV2 and TRBJ1-2, with TRBD1 matching 11 bases. CDR3 size: 14 residues. CDR1 and CDR2 (germline): SNHLY, FYNNEI. Germline trimming cut 7 bases from V and 7 bases from J; bases unmatched to any gene: 8. The CDR3 sequence is CASIGTGGSGGYTF. DNA for the CDR3: TGTGCCAGCATAGGGACAGGGGGGTCGGGTGGCTACACCTTC.

The gene calls are TRBV6-4 and TRBJ2-1; 15 bases are a match to TRBD2. Germline V CDR1 and CDR2: MRHNA, SNTAGT. CDR3 size: 19 residues. V trimming: 2 bases; J trimming: 4 bases; junction bases outside the gene matches: 9. CDR3 sequence (DNA): TGTGCCAGCAGTGACCGCGGACTAGCGGGGGGGTATATGTACAATGAGCAGTTCTTC. Protein: CASSDRGLAGGYMYNEQFF.

The V call is TRBV6-5, the J call TRBJ2-1; 7 bases match TRBD2. CDR3 length: 14 amino acids. The V and J ends lost 8 bases and 6 bases, in that order; junction bases with no gene match: 10. Germline loops: CDR1 MNHEY, CDR2 SVGAGI. CDR3 DNA sequence: TGTGCCAGCGCCCGAGCGGGATGGGCCAATGAGCAGTTCTTC. Translated, it gives CASARAGWANEQFF.

CDR3 sequence: CASSVDGGETQYF. The DNA of the CDR3 is TGTGCCAGCAGCGTAGATGGGGGGGAGACCCAGTACTTC. This sequence joins TRBV9 and TRBJ2-5; possibly TRBD2 for D (6 bases). Germline CDR1 SGDLS, CDR2 YYNGEE. Trimming took off 0 bases at V and 5 bases at J, with 8 bases between the two ends. The CDR3 has 13 amino acids.

This chain joins TRBV12-3 or TRBV12-4 and TRBJ2-1; D is perhaps TRBD1 (6 bases). V was shortened by 5 bases and J by 9 bases, with 14 bases between the two germline ends. This CDR3 is built from 13 residues. The DNA for the CDR3 is TGTGCCAGCAGTCCTAACAGGGTGGGTGAGCAGTTCTTC. As protein: CASSPNRVGEQFF.

The rearrangement uses TRBV10-3 and TRBJ2-5, with 11 bases aligning to TRBD2. The CDR3 is 17 amino acids. V trimming: 4 bases; J trimming: 3 bases; junction bases outside the gene matches: 10. CDR1 is ENHRY, CDR2 SYGVKD, per germline. CDR3 loop: CAISGGLAGGREETQYF. The CDR3 region has the DNA TGTGCCATCAGTGGCGGGCTAGCGGGGGGACGTGAAGAGACCCAGTACTTC.

The chain recombines TRBV2 with TRBJ2-2, with D tentatively TRBD2 (6 bases). Germline lookup yields CDR1 SNHLY and CDR2 FYNNEI. This CDR3 has 14 amino acids. V lost 7 bases and J 6 bases, leaving 15 bases between the germline ends. CDR3 DNA sequence: TGTGCCAGCATGGGGAGGACAAGGGCCGGGGAGCTGTTTTTT. Translation gives CASMGRTRAGELFF.

This clone was found a few times. V usage is TRBV5-5 and J usage is TRBJ2-7; TRBD2 matches at 11 bases. Germline CDR1 reads SGHKS; CDR2 reads YYEKEE (reference sequence). This CDR3 comprises 14 residues. Trimming took 4 bases from V and 3 from J; bases not matched to a gene: 3. CDR3 in amino acids: CASSGTSGNYEQYF. For the CDR3, the DNA is TGTGCCAGCAGCGGGACTAGCGGAAACTACGAGCAGTACTTC.

The J gene is TRBJ1-5, the V gene TRBV4-1; no clear D gene. The V gene lost 0 bases and the J gene lost 6 bases, with 3 bases spanning the gap. Germline V gives CDR1 MGHRA, CDR2 YSYEKL. The CDR3 loop spans 12 amino acids. Written as DNA, the CDR3 is TGCGCCAGCAGCCAAGATCGTCAGCCCCAGCATTTT. Translation: CASSQDRQPQHF.

The V and J genes are TRBV5-4 and TRBJ1-4; possible D gene TRBD1, 6 bases. The ends were cut back, 4 bases at V and 8 bases at J, with 12 bases in the middle. The germline gives CDR1 SGHNT, CDR2 YYREEE (reference sequence). The CDR3 loop spans 13 amino acids. This chain's CDR3 is CASSPRQEEKLFF. The CDR3 coding sequence is TGTGCCAGCAGCCCCAGACAGGAGGAAAAACTGTTTTTT.

V is TRBV2 and J is TRBJ1-4; D call uncertain. This CDR3 contains 11 residues. CDR1 and CDR2 from the germline V gene are SNHLY and FYNNEI. Trimming took off 7 bases at V and 8 bases at J, with 8 bases between the two ends. The CDR3 is CASNLREKLFF. Here the CDR3 DNA reads TGTGCCAGCAATCTCCGGGAAAAACTGTTTTTT. Full variable domain (outside the CDR3, taken from reference TRBV2 and TRBJ1-4): EPEVTQTPSHQVTQMGQEVILRCVPISNHLYFYWYRQILGQKVEFLVSFYNNEISEKSEIFDDQFSVERPDGSNFTLKIRSTKLEDSAMYFCASNLREKLFFGSGTQLSVL.

V is TRBV2 and J is TRBJ2-1; 10 bases map to TRBD2. This CDR3 has 17 residues. Germline values: CDR1 SNHLY, CDR2 FYNNEI. Trimming removed 2 bases from V and 7 bases from J; junction bases left unmatched: 11. The CDR3 region is CASSEMASGSRRNEQFF. The CDR3 coding sequence is TGTGCCAGCAGTGAAATGGCTAGCGGGAGCAGGAGGAATGAGCAGTTCTTC. Looking up the rest from reference TRBV2 and TRBJ2-1 gives the full variable domain: EPEVTQTPSHQVTQMGQEVILRCVPISNHLYFYWYRQILGQKVEFLVSFYNNEISEKSEIFDDQFSVERPDGSNFTLKIRSTKLEDSAMYFCASSEMASGSRRNEQFFGPGTRLTVL.

V and J are TRBV3-1 (or the pseudogene TRBV3-2) and TRBJ1-1, with D perhaps TRBD1 (5 bases). The germline V and J ends were trimmed by 7 bases and 0 bases, with 9 bases remaining between them. This CDR3 is built from 13 residues. CDR1 is LGHDT and CDR2 is YNNKEL in the germline V gene (reference sequence). DNA of the CDR3: TGTGCCAGCAAAAAAGGGGTGAACACTGAAGCTTTCTTT. It is translated as CASKKGVNTEAFF.

V gene TRBV19 combines with J gene TRBJ1-1; 8 bases line up with TRBD1. The V gene end was trimmed by 9 bases and the J gene end by 6 bases; junction bases not matched to a gene: 18. CDR3 length: 16 residues. Germline V gene sequence: CDR1 LNHDA, CDR2 SQIVND (reference sequence). The CDR3 sequence: CASLSQGVVSKPEAFF. The CDR3 bases are TGTGCCAGCCTTTCACAGGGGGTAGTGTCGAAGCCTGAAGCTTTCTTT.

This sequence joins TRBV7-8 and TRBJ2-3, with D possibly matching TRBD2 (5 bases). The V and J ends lost 1 base and 0 bases respectively, with 8 bases between them. The CDR3 covers 15 residues. The germline V gene encodes CDR1 SGHVS and CDR2 FQNEAQ. In DNA form, the CDR3 reads TGTGCCAGCAGCTTAGTGGGCGGGAGCACAGATACGCAGTATTTT. Protein: CASSLVGGSTDTQYF. The complete variable domain, with remaining parts taken from reference TRBV7-8 and TRBJ2-3, reads GAGVSQSPRYKVAKRGQDVALRCDPISGHVSLFWYQQALGQGPEFLTYFQNEAQLDKSGLPSDRFFAERPEGSVSTLKIQRTQQEDSAVYLCASSLVGGSTDTQYFGPGTRLTVL.

The chain recombines TRBV27 with TRBJ1-2; the D is unclear. The CDR3 sequence is 12 residues long. Trimming removed 4 bases from V and 2 bases from J, with 5 bases in between. Germline V lookup: CDR1 MNHEY, CDR2 SMNVEV (reference sequence). CDR3 bases: TGTGCCAGCAGTTCCGGGAACTATGGCTACACCTTC. Translation: CASSSGNYGYTF.